Below, one T cell receptor (beta chain) is given with its context. Germline V gene sequence: CDR1 SGHAT, CDR2 FQDESV (reference sequence). This CDR3 is 14 amino acids long. Trimming took 8 bases from V and 3 from J; bases not matched to a gene: 9. This entry comes from a study of blood T cell repertoires in COVID-19. Study-wide context: Acute and convalescent COVID-19 specimens originated in the United States, Italy and Spain. PBMCs, B-cell-depleted T cells, or T cells provided the cDNA or gDNA that made up the material.

Some clones are missing from TCRdb's copy, which holds only in-frame ones; the method was immunoSEQ multiplex PCR. The sample yields some 60,000 clones, 73% seen once. The source is a woman in her 50s with active or convalescent COVID-19. The sample consisted of peripheral blood. The V call is TRBV11-1, the J call TRBJ2-7; 8 nucleotides match TRBD1. CDR3 nucleotides: TGTGCCAGCCGGGGACAGGACGAATTCTACGAGCAGTACTTC. Its translation is CASRGQDEFYEQYF.